These 32 T cell receptor beta chains were all obtained from the same sample, sequenced in a study of T cell repertoires in cytomegalovirus infection. Via MiXCR, TCRdb re-called the reads, giving one row per CDR3 protein. In the table there are about 24,000 distinct CDR3 sequences, approximately 22% of which are singletons. Antigen specificity for these receptors is unknown. The sample consisted of CD8+ T cells from cultured PBMCs, taken from culture after CMV antigen stimulation. These receptors were taken from a human donor in good health (CMV status not recorded). Some clones in this sample may be carry-over from other donors' samples.

In this sample, this clonotype turned up a few times. The chain links TRBV7-8 to TRBJ1-2; TRBD1 matches at 7 bases. CDR1 SGHVS and CDR2 FQNEAQ come from the germline V gene. The junction had 6 bases not matched to a gene; V was cut back by 3 bases and J by 8 bases. CDR3 length: 13 residues. The DNA of the CDR3 is TGTGCCAGCAGCTTCGAGGGGGCGGGCGGCTACACCTTC. It codes for CASSFEGAGGYTF.

This clonotype was seen a handful of times. V and J are TRBV11-2 and TRBJ1-1, with a tentative D call TRBD1 (6 bases). Trimming took off 5 bases at V and 1 base at J, with 14 bases between the two ends. The V gene's germline CDR1 is SGHAT and CDR2 FQNNGV. CDR3 length: 15 residues. CDR3 nucleotide sequence: TGTGCCAGCAGCGGGGGCACGGCAGCGAACACTGAAGCTTTCTTT. Amino acid sequence: CASSGGTAANTEAFF. Using reference TRBV11-2 and TRBJ1-1 for the parts outside the CDR3, the full variable domain is EAGVAQSPRYKIIEKRQSVAFWCNPISGHATLYWYQQILGQGPKLLIQFQNNGVVDDSQLPKDRFSAERLKGVDSTLKIQPAKLEDSAVYLCASSGGTAANTEAFFGQGTRLTVV.

This clonotype came up a few times. The chain links TRBV20-1 to TRBJ1-6; no clear D. From germline, CDR1 is DFQATT and CDR2 SNEGSKA (reference sequence). Deletions cut 2 bases from V and 0 bases from J, with 14 bases between. This CDR3 region has 17 residues. The CDR3 sequence: CSARPGIRPSYNSPLHF. The DNA of the CDR3 is TGCAGTGCTAGACCAGGAATCAGACCCTCCTATAATTCACCCCTCCACTTT.

In its sample, this clonotype was seen many times. The gene calls are TRBV7-8 and TRBJ2-1; TRBD1 agrees at 8 bases. The CDR3 is 16 residues long. Per the germline V gene, CDR1 is SGHVS and CDR2 is FQNEAQ. The V and J ends lost 7 bases and 6 bases, in that order; junction bases with no gene match: 14. The CDR3 DNA reads as TGTGCCAGCACCGCCGTCGGACAGGGTTTAGGCAATGAGCAGTTCTTC. Translated: CASTAVGQGLGNEQFF.

In DNA, the CDR3 is TGTGCCAGCAGTTTATCTTCTTGGAACACCGGGGAGCTGTTTTTT. This encodes CASSLSSWNTGELFF. J is TRBJ2-2 and V is TRBV12-3 or TRBV12-4; D uncertain. Trimming stripped 2 bases from V and 1 base from J, with 8 bases between. There are 15 residues in the CDR3.

This chain connects TRBV7-9 to TRBJ2-5; 10 nucleotides agree with TRBD1. There are 16 residues in the CDR3. V lost 1 base and J lost 5; bases outside the gene matches: 7. CDR1 and CDR2 from the germline V gene are SEHNR and FQNEAQ (reference sequence). Here the CDR3 reads CASSLGVRDRGETQYF. DNA of the CDR3: TGTGCCAGCAGCTTAGGTGTCCGGGACAGGGGCGAGACCCAGTACTTC.

Here the CDR3 reads CASSSGTGTYEQYF. The CDR3 bases are TGTGCCAGCAGCTCCGGGACGGGGACCTACGAGCAGTACTTC. The chain couples TRBV7-9 to TRBJ2-7; D may match TRBD1 or TRBD2 (5 bases each). The CDR3 totals 14 residues. Germline CDR1 is SEHNR and CDR2 is FQNEAQ (reference sequence). Trimming took 4 bases from V and 2 from J, leaving 12 bases between them.

This clonotype turned up a few times. This sequence joins TRBV20-1 and TRBJ2-7; 10 nucleotides match TRBD1. J gave up 6 bases and V 6 bases, and 8 bases lay outside the gene matches. The CDR3 totals 13 residues. Germline lookup yields CDR1 DFQATT and CDR2 SNEGSKA (reference sequence). The CDR3 nucleotides are TGCAGTGCCGACAGGGGGCGAACCCTCGAGCAGTACTTC. It translates to CSADRGRTLEQYF.

This chain joins TRBV3-1 and TRBJ2-2; D is unclear. Trimming took 0 bases from V and 5 from J, leaving 4 bases between them. The germline V gene encodes CDR1 LGHDT and CDR2 YNNKEL (reference sequence). CDR3 length equals 13 residues. CDR3 nucleotides: TGTGCCAGCAGCCAAGAAGGGACCGGGGAGCTGTTTTTT. Amino acids: CASSQEGTGELFF.

The table lists this clonotype with many counts. The chain carries TRBV28 and TRBJ2-3; D is ambiguous. Germline CDR1 MDHEN, CDR2 SYDVKM. The CDR3 is 12 amino acids. V was pared by 5 bases and J by 0 bases, with 3 bases between. The CDR3 sequence: CASSGSTDTQYF. In DNA form, the CDR3 reads TGTGCCAGCAGTGGTAGCACAGATACGCAGTATTTT.

This clonotype was seen at least ten times. The genes are TRBV19 and TRBJ1-6; possible D gene TRBD1, 5 bases. Germline CDR1 is LNHDA and CDR2 is SQIVND (reference sequence). CDR3 length: 16 amino acids. The V and J ends lost 4 bases and 0 bases respectively, with 10 bases between them. CDR3 region: CASSTRGYSYNSPLHF. In DNA form, the CDR3 reads TGTGCCAGTAGTACCCGGGGGTACTCCTATAATTCACCCCTCCACTTT.

This sequence joins TRBV3-1 and TRBJ1-1; D unresolved. The germline V gene encodes CDR1 LGHDT and CDR2 YNNKEL (reference sequence). V was cut by 0 bases and J by 9 bases, with 8 bases left in between. The CDR3 runs to 12 residues. CDR3 protein: CASSQERQKAFF. The CDR3, as DNA: TGTGCCAGCAGCCAAGAAAGGCAGAAAGCTTTCTTT.

This clonotype was found many times. The V and J genes are TRBV9 and TRBJ1-5; perhaps TRBD1 as D (6 bases). Germline CDR1 and CDR2: SGDLS and YYNGEE. This CDR3 region has 14 residues. Trimming took off 3 bases at V and 4 bases at J, with 11 bases between the two ends. For the CDR3, the DNA is TGTGCCAGCAGCGCAAGCAGGGGAAATCAGCCCCAGCATTTT. This sequence encodes CASSASRGNQPQHF.

This chain connects TRBV27 to TRBJ1-6; 7 nucleotides align to TRBD1. The CDR3 length is 15 residues. Trimming removed 5 bases from V and 4 bases from J; junction bases left unmatched: 5. Germline V gene sequence: CDR1 MNHEY, CDR2 SMNVEV (reference sequence). The CDR3 sequence is CASSRTGDYNSPLHF. The CDR3 DNA reads as TGTGCCAGCAGTCGGACAGGCGATTATAATTCACCCCTCCACTTT.

The chain links TRBV6-5 to TRBJ1-2, with a weak D call TRBD1 (5 bases). The CDR3 is 14 residues long. Looked up from germline, CDR1 is MNHEY and CDR2 is SVGAGI. The V end lost 2 bases, the J end lost 3 bases, and 10 bases lay between the germline ends. This chain's CDR3 is CASSYGLGDYGYTF. The CDR3 nucleotides are TGTGCCAGCAGTTACGGATTAGGGGACTATGGCTACACCTTC.

This clonotype was found many times. This chain joins TRBV27 and TRBJ1-2, with TRBD1 as a possible D gene (6 bases). Germline assignment: CDR1 MNHEY and CDR2 SMNVEV (reference sequence). CDR3 size: 15 residues. The V end was cut by 3 bases, the J end by 6 bases, with 17 bases between. The CDR3 nucleotides are TGTGCCAGCAGTTTGTGGACAGACATACGGGATGGCTACACCTTC. Protein: CASSLWTDIRDGYTF.

J is TRBJ2-5 and V is TRBV20-1; 7 bases are shared with TRBD2. The CDR3 loop spans 16 amino acids. Germline CDR1 reads DFQATT; CDR2 reads SNEGSKA (reference sequence). The J segment lost 0 bases and the V segment lost 3 bases, leaving 10 bases of the junction unmatched. CDR3 in DNA: TGCAGTGCTAGTTCCGGACTAGAGATGTACCAAGAGACCCAGTACTTC. Its protein product is CSASSGLEMYQETQYF.

This clonotype was counted only a few times. This chain links TRBV24-1 with TRBJ2-1, with 7 bases lining up with TRBD2. CDR1 and CDR2 from the germline V gene are KGHDR and SFDVKD. J lost 2 bases, V lost 1 base, and 4 bases had no gene match. The CDR3 covers 16 residues. CDR3 region: CATSDFGGGTYNEQFF. The CDR3 coding sequence is TGTGCCACCAGTGATTTTGGGGGGGGGACCTACAATGAGCAGTTCTTC.

The chain combines TRBV7-2 with TRBJ2-5, with a possible D match to TRBD1 (5 bases). Trimming stripped 4 bases from V and 1 base from J, with 10 bases between. Germline CDR1 is SGHTA and CDR2 is FQGNSA. The CDR3 consists of 14 residues. CDR3 DNA: TGTGCCAGCAGCTACGGGCAGGGCCAAGAGACCCAGTACTTC. Amino acids: CASSYGQGQETQYF.

This clonotype has a count of ten or more. This rearrangement joins TRBV6-1 to TRBJ1-5; 7 bases map to TRBD1. The CDR3 consists of 15 residues. Germline CDR1 reads MNHNS; CDR2 reads SASEGT. Losses at the gene ends were 4 bases for V and 3 bases for J; bases not matched to a gene: 6. CDR3 coding DNA: TGTGCCAGCAGTGCGGACAGGTCCTACAATCAGCCCCAGCATTTT. This sequence encodes CASSADRSYNQPQHF.

J is TRBJ2-1 and V is TRBV4-1; D possibly matches TRBD1 or TRBD2 (5 bases each). CDR3 length equals 13 residues. The germline gives CDR1 MGHRA, CDR2 YSYEKL. With 3 bases removed from V and 10 bases from J, the gap between germline ends came to 13 bases. CDR3 residues: CASSHPGATEQFF. CDR3 DNA sequence: TGCGCCAGCAGCCATCCCGGGGCGACGGAGCAGTTCTTC.

This clonotype has just a few counts. The chain carries TRBV6-5 and TRBJ2-7; TRBD1 is a possible D gene (6 bases). Germline V gives CDR1 MNHEY, CDR2 SVGAGI. The CDR3 length is 15 residues. Trimming pared 2 bases from V and 1 base from J, leaving 12 bases between. The CDR3: CASSYTRTVSYEQYF. The CDR3 region has the DNA TGTGCCAGCAGTTACACCAGGACAGTTTCCTACGAGCAGTACTTC.

The chain links TRBV13 to TRBJ1-6; weak D call: TRBD1 (5 bases). V lost 5 bases to trimming and J lost 7 bases, with 18 bases between them. In germline, CDR1 is PRHDT, CDR2 FYEKMQ (reference sequence). CDR3 size: 16 residues. The CDR3 nucleotides are TGTGCCAGCAGCACCCTTGGGACCCTTATAAATTCACCCCTCCACTTT. It yields the protein CASSTLGTLINSPLHF.

The gene calls are TRBV12-3 or TRBV12-4 and TRBJ2-2; D remains unclear. The CDR3 spans 13 residues. Trimming cost V 6 bases and J 6 bases, with 11 bases left between them. As DNA, the CDR3 is TGTGCCAGCAGCCGCCCTTTCCCCGGGGAGCTGTTTTTT. The encoded protein is CASSRPFPGELFF.

This chain uses TRBV9 with TRBJ1-1, with D tentatively TRBD1 (5 bases). The CDR3 totals 14 residues. Germline V lookup: CDR1 SGDLS, CDR2 YYNGEE. V was trimmed by 0 bases and J by 1 base, leaving 7 bases between them. The CDR3 DNA is TGTGCCAGCAGCGTAGAGGGACGGAACACTGAAGCTTTCTTT. Its translation is CASSVEGRNTEAFF.

This clonotype was seen only a few times. The J gene is TRBJ2-7, the V gene TRBV20-1, with TRBD2 as a possible D gene (6 bases). CDR3 length equals 14 residues. Per the germline V gene, CDR1 is DFQATT and CDR2 is SNEGSKA (reference sequence). Trimming cost V 3 bases and J 5 bases, with 17 bases left between them. CDR3 nucleotides: TGCAGTGCTAGTGTTTGGCGGGGTAGTAACGAGCAGTACTTC. Encoded protein: CSASVWRGSNEQYF.

The J gene is TRBJ1-1, the V gene TRBV20-1; D gene unclear. The germline V gene encodes CDR1 DFQATT and CDR2 SNEGSKA (reference sequence). Deletions cut 3 bases from V and 6 bases from J, with 20 bases between. The CDR3 loop spans 15 amino acids. Here the CDR3 DNA reads TGCAGTGCTAGGGGGTTATGGGCAGTCAGCCCTGAAGCTTTCTTT. Protein product: CSARGLWAVSPEAFF.

This clonotype turned up a few times. J is TRBJ2-2 and V is TRBV20-1; D uncertain. Germline values: CDR1 DFQATT, CDR2 SNEGSKA (reference sequence). V was shortened by 3 bases and J by 0 bases, with 5 bases between the two germline ends. This CDR3 is built from 13 residues. As DNA, the CDR3 is TGCAGTGCTAGCCTGCCGAACACCGGGGAGCTGTTTTTT. This translates into CSASLPNTGELFF.

Regarding this clonotype: Since a much larger clone is just one base distant, this may be a read error. The rearrangement links TRBV11-2 to TRBJ1-3; TRBD1 agrees at 8 bases. CDR1 is SGHAT, CDR2 FQNNGV, per germline. There are 16 residues in the CDR3. For the CDR3, the DNA is TGTGCCAGCAGCGGAGGGGACAGGAGCTCTAGAAACACCATATATTTT. The encoded protein is CASSGGDRSSRNTIYF.

The CDR3 nucleotides read TGTGCCAGCAGCTACAGGGGCGACGAGCAGTTCTTC. Translating gives CASSYRGDEQFF. The V gene is TRBV5-6, the J gene TRBJ2-1; 7 positions agree with TRBD1. The junction had 4 bases not matched to a gene; V was cut back by 3 bases and J by 10 bases. The CDR3 extends over 12 amino acids. The germline CDR1 and CDR2 sequences are SGHDT and YYEEEE.

Regarding this clonotype: This may be a read error: a much more frequent sequence differs by one nucleotide. The rearrangement uses TRBV28 and TRBJ1-5; D not certain. The V end lost 2 bases, the J end lost 3 bases, and 14 bases lay between the germline ends. Germline lookup yields CDR1 MDHEN and CDR2 SYDVKM. CDR3 length: 16 amino acids. CDR3 residues: CASSLSWVASNQPQHF. Written as DNA, the CDR3 is TGTGCCAGCAGTTTAAGTTGGGTCGCCTCCAATCAGCCCCAGCATTTT.

The count of this clonotype is one. The CDR3 bases are TGCGCCAGCAGCTGGGACAGGGTAACGGGCACTGAAGCTTTCTTT. Amino acids: CASSWDRVTGTEAFF. This chain connects TRBV5-1 to TRBJ1-1; 9 bases map to TRBD1. V shed 3 bases, J shed 4 bases, and the junction held 7 bases outside the gene matches. CDR1 is SGHRS and CDR2 is YFSETQ in the germline V gene. This CDR3 comprises 15 residues. Filled out from reference TRBV5-1 and TRBJ1-1, the complete variable domain reads KAGVTQTPRYLIKTRGQQVTLSCSPISGHRSVSWYQQTPGQGLQFLFEYFSETQRNKGNFPGRFSGRQFSNSRSEMNVSTLELGDSALYLCASSWDRVTGTEAFFGQGTRLTVV.